These 10 T cell receptor beta chains came from one sample sequenced in a study of T cell responses to AZD1222 COVID-19 vaccine. Measured with immunoSEQ multiplex PCR; TCRdb has only the in-frame clones, and not every one. There are around 120,000 clones in the sample; roughly 89% occur only once, and about 7.4% lies in the top ten. Sequences were derived from peripheral blood, sampled 28 days after the second AZD1222 dose. These receptors came from an adult who received the AZD1222 COVID-19 vaccine.

This clone occurred once. V is TRBV4-1 and J is TRBJ2-3, with TRBD2 identical over 8 bases. V dropped 0 bases and J dropped 2; count of bases not matched to a gene: 7. This CDR3 contains 17 residues. The germline gives CDR1 MGHRA, CDR2 YSYEKL. This CDR3 reads CASSQDLAGGFTDTQYF. CDR3 coding DNA: TGCGCCAGCAGCCAAGATCTTGCGGGGGGATTCACAGATACGCAGTATTTT.

The chain joins TRBV11-3 to TRBJ1-3; tentative D call: TRBD1 (5 bases). The V end was cut by 5 bases, the J end by 5 bases, with 13 bases between. Germline V CDR1 and CDR2: SGHNT, YENEEA. This CDR3 is built from 14 residues. For the CDR3, the DNA is TGTGCCAGCAGCGGCCGGGACCGAAGAAACACCATATATTTT. Translating it yields CASSGRDRRNTIYF.

The chain carries TRBV18 and TRBJ1-5; a weak D match, TRBD1 (5 bases). V was trimmed by 2 bases and J by 5 bases, leaving 13 bases between them. The CDR3 spans 15 residues. Germline V gene lookup returns CDR1 KGHSH and CDR2 LQKENI. CDR3 in amino acids: CASSPMGLGYQPQHF. The CDR3 DNA follows: TGTGCCAGCTCACCAATGGGACTGGGTTATCAGCCCCAGCATTTT.

In DNA, the CDR3 is TGCGCCAGCAGCCCGACCTCGGGGCAGCCCCAGCATTTT. It yields the protein CASSPTSGQPQHF. The gene calls are TRBV5-1 and TRBJ1-5; D remains unclear. Germline assignment: CDR1 SGHRS and CDR2 YFSETQ. There are 13 residues in the CDR3. V lost 4 bases, J lost 7 bases, and 12 bases lay in between.

The J gene is TRBJ1-1, the V gene TRBV7-2; D remains unclear. The CDR3 sequence is 15 residues long. Germline-derived CDR1 and CDR2 are SGHTA and FQGNSA. Between the trimmed V and J ends, which lost 1 base and 4 bases, there was a span of 13 bases. The CDR3 coding sequence is TGTGCCAGCAGCTTAGTAGGCATCGCGGGCACTGAAGCTTTCTTT. This gives the protein CASSLVGIAGTEAFF.

The chain is built from TRBV27 and TRBJ2-2, with D uncertain. The ends were cut back, 6 bases at V and 0 bases at J, with 11 bases in the middle. Germline CDR1 and CDR2: MNHEY and SMNVEV (reference sequence). CDR3 size: 15 residues. The CDR3, as DNA: TGTGCCAGCAGCCCCAGGCGAGCGAACACCGGGGAGCTGTTTTTT. This encodes CASSPRRANTGELFF.

The CDR3 loop is CASSSRQGRDTEAFF. CDR3 sequence (DNA): TGTGCCAGCAGCTCCCGACAGGGGCGAGACACTGAAGCTTTCTTT. This chain links TRBV11-3 with TRBJ1-1; 8 bases are a match to TRBD1. The length of the CDR3 is 15 residues. Germline V gives CDR1 SGHNT, CDR2 YENEEA. V lost 4 bases, J lost 3 bases, and 7 bases stayed unmatched.

V is TRBV4-2 and J is TRBJ2-7; D tentatively reads TRBD1 or TRBD2 (5 bases each). Trimming took 4 bases from V and 2 from J, leaving 9 bases between them. This CDR3 spans 13 amino acids. The germline V gene has CDR1 LGHNA and CDR2 YNFKEQ. As DNA, the CDR3 is TGTGCCAGCAGCCGGGGACGAACCTACGAGCAGTACTTC. It translates to CASSRGRTYEQYF.

The chain links TRBV28 to TRBJ1-4, with 7 positions matching TRBD1. The CDR3 is 15 residues long. Germline assignment: CDR1 MDHEN and CDR2 SYDVKM. Losses at the gene ends were 5 bases for V and 2 bases for J; bases not matched to a gene: 5. In DNA form, the CDR3 reads TGTGCCAGCAGTGCCAGGGGGATTACTAATGAAAAACTGTTTTTT. Translated, it gives CASSARGITNEKLFF.

The chain is built from TRBV12-3 or TRBV12-4 and TRBJ2-7, with TRBD2 as a possible D gene (5 bases). V lost 2 bases, J lost 2 bases, and 7 bases lay in between. This CDR3 has 13 residues. Here the CDR3 reads CASSLWTPYEQYF. In DNA, the CDR3 is TGTGCCAGCAGTTTATGGACTCCCTACGAGCAGTACTTC.